This T cell receptor beta chain was captured by sequencing in a study of beta chain features in type 1 diabetes listed by TCRdb under 2018. As for the study more broadly: Mean age, gender distribution, total cell number and subset yield were not different between patients and healthy donors. A total of 107,917,701 sorted cells were examined across all samples, and the number of cells per subset was strongly correlated with RNA yield. The study compared TCRB repertoires of sorted circulating CD4+ T cell subsets between recently diagnosed type 1 diabetes patients and matched healthy donors. Whereas all 30 or so donors provided naive and central memory subsets, regulatory and stem cell-like memory subsets were isolated from just 8 patients and roughly 8 healthy donors.

Comments on this clone: Its antigen is unknown. Base qualities were left out, and no much larger clone turns up one base away.

The entire amount of isolated RNA was reverse transcribed using the High Capacity cDNA Reverse Transcription Kit, so the sequenced TCRB transcripts were expressed ones. Deep immunoSEQ sequencing was performed on naive, central memory and regulatory T cell samples, with an average of about 3.6 million total reads per sample. Sorted cells were lysed in RLT buffer, and RNA was extracted using DNase-treated RNeasy Micro or Mini kits according to cell number. Each cell subset was processed on its own to prevent cross-contamination, while patient and healthy donor samples were processed together. Using the immunoSEQ multiplex PCR, TCRB sequences were amplified from cDNA into 87-bp fragments spanning the CDR3 region. Amplicons were sequenced on the Illumina HiSeq platform. In the authors' own workflow: PCR bias was corrected computationally using synthetic template baselines, and reads within Hamming distance 2 were collapsed, with unmergeable singletons discarded. Reads were aligned against IMGT to assign V, D and J genes, CDR3 length and insertions or deletions at six rearrangement sites. Clonotype counts were normalized to sorted cell number within each subset before computing true diversity and Gini coefficients with the tcR R package. The overlap coefficient, calculated on TCRB nucleotide sequences, was used to quantify repertoire sharing. As a proxy for the pre-selection repertoire, out-of-frame TCRB sequences from naive cells were analyzed. In its TCRdb copy, this immuneACCESS table keeps in-frame sequences only and misses some clones. Where compared with another copy, unresolved V genes explain less than half of these, and the others have no known cause. Clone size and V and J calls were adopted from that table, with D and trimming inferred from the DNA. The sample table records around 280,000 clones; about 15% of these occur just once. Roughly 0.015% of the sample belongs to the ten largest clones.

The CDR3 goes from the cysteine to the phenylalanine over 12 residues. Just the 36-base CDR3 DNA is kept, in frame starting at base 1. Reading the germline V gene gives CDR1 SGHTA and CDR2 FQGNSA. The junction shows trimming of 6 bases on V and 6 bases on J, plus 11 bases between the germline ends. Each donor gave one peripheral blood draw, averaging roughly 120 mL, which was collected into heparinised tubes. Naive, central memory, regulatory and stem cell-like memory CD4+ T cells were sorted on a BD FACSAria II using a panel including CD45RO, CCR7, CD25, CD127, CD95 and CD27. All sorted populations exceeded 98% purity. PBMCs were isolated right away by Lymphoprep density gradient centrifugation and were stained directly, without culture. To minimize batch effects, samples were stained and sorted in pairs, one healthy donor with one patient per experiment. Broad study findings and their caveats: Sequencing cDNA rather than genomic DNA could over-represent highly expressing activated cells, although activation and CD3 levels did not differ between groups. At VDJ recombination sites, patients with type 1 diabetes made fewer insertions and deleted more nucleotides, a pattern implying thymic rearrangement abnormalities. Shorter templates might have been favored by PCR, but patient and control samples were amplified and corrected together, so both groups would have been affected equally by any skew. In all four CD4+ subsets, TCRB CDR3 length was moderately but significantly shorter in type 1 diabetes patients. Naive, central memory and regulatory TCRB repertoires appeared to be more alike among patients than among healthy donors. Because the HLA sub-analyses included only small numbers of individuals, any influence of HLA type on TCRB rearrangement was left unresolved.

This TCR was sampled from a man aged 18 to 29 with type 1 diabetes. The chain couples TRBV7-2 to TRBJ2-5, with TRBD2 as a weak D call on 5 bases. Sequenced input: naive CD4+ T cells from blood. The cell subset or site label here, explained by the study, means: true naive CD4+ T cells. The nucleotides are TGTGCCAGCAGTCCCGGGGTGCAGACCCAGTACTTC. Translated, this gives CASSPGVQTQYF.